These T cell receptor beta chains were read from a single sample in a study of blood T cell repertoires in COVID-19. Method: immunoSEQ multiplex PCR; TCRdb's copy keeps in-frame clones and lacks some. The sample carries a few hundred thousand clones, 75% to 90% recorded once. Sequencing used peripheral blood. The receptors shown here come from a woman aged 25 to 45 who had recovered from COVID-19. The CDR3 runs from the conserved cysteine through the conserved F or W. The D gene is left open where the match is weak. The size of a clone is reported for some rows only, either as once, few or many, or as a class for expanded clones.

size: .
J: TRBJ2-7
V: TRBV28
D: .
DNA: TGTGCCAGCAGTTCGTATTATAGCTCCTACGAGCAGTACTTC
CDR3: CASSSYYSSYEQYF

size: once
J: TRBJ1-2
V: TRBV7-8
D: .
DNA: TGTGCCAGCAGCCGAGGGCCTTATGGCTACACCTTC
CDR3: CASSRGPYGYTF

size: .
J: TRBJ2-3
V: TRBV7-3
D: TRBD2
DNA: TGTGCCAGCAGCTCGGTGGGAGGGGATACGCAGTATTTT
CDR3: CASSSVGGDTQYF

size: .
J: TRBJ1-4
V: TRBV4-2
D: .
DNA: TGTGCCAGCAGCCAAGGGCGGGGGGGCTCCACTAATGAAAAACTGTTTTTT
CDR3: CASSQGRGGSTNEKLFF

size: .
J: TRBJ1-5
V: TRBV28
D: .
DNA: TGTGCCAGCAGTCCTCAGACGGACTTTAGCAATCAGCCCCAGCATTTT
CDR3: CASSPQTDFSNQPQHF

size: .
J: TRBJ1-1
V: TRBV5-1
D: TRBD1
DNA: TGCGCCAGCTCGGGACAGGGAATAACTGAAGCTTTCTTT
CDR3: CASSGQGITEAFF

size: .
J: TRBJ1-2
V: TRBV6-5
D: TRBD1
DNA: TGTGCCAGCGAAAGGGACAGGGGGTCTGGCTACACCTTC
CDR3: CASERDRGSGYTF

size: .
J: TRBJ1-3
V: TRBV29-1
D: .
DNA: TGCAGCGTAGACAGCGGAAACACCATATATTTT
CDR3: CSVDSGNTIYF

size: .
J: TRBJ2-7
V: TRBV2
D: TRBD1
DNA: TGTGCCAGCAGGGTTGGACAGGGGAAAGGGACCTACGAGCAGTACTTC
CDR3: CASRVGQGKGTYEQYF

size: .
J: TRBJ1-2
V: TRBV19
D: TRBD1
DNA: TGTGCCAGTAGTATAACAGGGGGAGCAAGCTACACCTTC
CDR3: CASSITGGASYTF

size: .
J: TRBJ2-7
V: TRBV7-6
D: .
DNA: TGTGCCAGCAGTGGACAGTCTGGAAGCTCCTACGAGCAGTACTTC
CDR3: CASSGQSGSSYEQYF

size: .
J: TRBJ1-5
V: TRBV7-9
D: .
DNA: TGTGCCAGCAGCCCCGCGGGTTATAGCAATCAGCCCCAGCATTTT
CDR3: CASSPAGYSNQPQHF

size: once
J: TRBJ2-7
V: TRBV30
D: .
DNA: TGTGCCTGGAGTTCCGGTTTTGGCGAGCAGTACTTC
CDR3: CAWSSGFGEQYF

size: .
J: TRBJ2-1
V: TRBV4-3
D: .
DNA: TGCGCCAGCAGCCAAGTACCGCTCGGTGAGCAGTTCTTC
CDR3: CASSQVPLGEQFF

size: .
J: TRBJ2-1
V: TRBV30
D: .
DNA: TGTGCCTGGACTAGCCTATCTCTCGGTGAGCAGTTCTTC
CDR3: CAWTSLSLGEQFF

size: .
J: TRBJ1-6
V: TRBV5-4
D: .
DNA: TGTGCCAGCAGCTCTACTAGGTTGAATTCACCCCTCCACTTT
CDR3: CASSSTRLNSPLHF

size: .
J: TRBJ1-4
V: TRBV6-5
D: TRBD1
DNA: TGTGCCAGCAGTTACCGGGACAGGGGTGGAAAACTGTTTTTT
CDR3: CASSYRDRGGKLFF

size: .
J: TRBJ1-5
V: TRBV14
D: .
DNA: TGTGCCAGCAGCCTGACTTGGGATCAGCCCCAGCATTTT
CDR3: CASSLTWDQPQHF

size: .
J: TRBJ2-2
V: TRBV21-1
D: .
DNA: TGTGCCAGCATTATTAAGGGGACAGGGAGCACCGGGGAGCTGTTTTTT
CDR3: CASIIKGTGSTGELFF